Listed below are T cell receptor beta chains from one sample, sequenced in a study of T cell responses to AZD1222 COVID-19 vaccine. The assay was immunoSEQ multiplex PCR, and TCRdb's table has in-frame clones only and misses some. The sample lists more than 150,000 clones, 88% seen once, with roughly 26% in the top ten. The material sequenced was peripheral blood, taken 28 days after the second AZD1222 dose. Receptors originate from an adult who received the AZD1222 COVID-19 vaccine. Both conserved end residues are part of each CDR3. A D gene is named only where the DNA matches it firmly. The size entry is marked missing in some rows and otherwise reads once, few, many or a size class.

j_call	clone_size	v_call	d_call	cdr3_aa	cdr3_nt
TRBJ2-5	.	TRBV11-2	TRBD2	CASSLVLRAGGGTQYF	TGTGCCAGCAGCTTAGTTCTTAGAGCGGGAGGGGGGACCCAGTACTTC
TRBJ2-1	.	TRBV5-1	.	CASSLEGSRSYNEQFF	TGCGCCAGCAGCTTGGAAGGGAGCCGCTCCTACAATGAGCAGTTCTTC
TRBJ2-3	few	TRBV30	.	CAWSKGETDTQYF	TGTGCCTGGAGTAAGGGAGAGACAGATACGCAGTATTTT
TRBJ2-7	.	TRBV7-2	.	CASSLEGGNPKQYF	TGTGCCAGCAGCTTAGAAGGCGGGAACCCTAAGCAGTACTTC
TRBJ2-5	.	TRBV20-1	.	CGVRYQETQYF	TGCGGTGTCAGGTACCAAGAGACCCAGTACTTC
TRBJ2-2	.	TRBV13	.	CASSFVQGNTGELFF	TGTGCCAGCAGCTTCGTGCAGGGGAACACCGGGGAGCTGTTTTTT
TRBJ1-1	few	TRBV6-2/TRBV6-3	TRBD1	CASSQGTGGVVGTEAFF	TGTGCCAGCAGTCAAGGGACAGGGGGCGTAGTAGGGACTGAAGCTTTCTTT
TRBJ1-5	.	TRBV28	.	CASTTVNNQPQHF	TGTGCCAGCACGACCGTGAACAATCAGCCCCAGCATTTT
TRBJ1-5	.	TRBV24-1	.	CATSTSSSQPQHF	TGTGCCACCAGTACCTCGTCATCTCAGCCCCAGCATTTT
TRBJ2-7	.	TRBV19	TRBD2	CASSPGAGYAEQYF	TGTGCCAGTAGTCCGGGAGCGGGGTATGCCGAGCAGTACTTC
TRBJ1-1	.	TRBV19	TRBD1	CASSNRGTEAFF	TGTGCCAGTAGTAACAGGGGAACTGAAGCTTTCTTT
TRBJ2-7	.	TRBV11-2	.	CASSPDRFVYEQYF	TGTGCCAGCAGCCCAGACAGGTTTGTCTACGAGCAGTACTTC
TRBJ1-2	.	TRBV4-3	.	CASSYGQNYGYTF	TGCGCCAGCAGCTACGGACAGAACTATGGCTACACCTTC
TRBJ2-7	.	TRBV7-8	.	CASSLPSYEQYF	TGTGCCAGCAGCCTTCCCTCCTACGAGCAGTACTTC
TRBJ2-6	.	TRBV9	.	CASSPVGDGANVLTF	TGTGCCAGCAGCCCTGTCGGAGATGGGGCCAACGTCCTGACTTTC
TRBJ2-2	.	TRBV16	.	CASSQAPGPRFGANTGELFF	TGTGCCAGCAGCCAAGCCCCAGGCCCTCGGTTCGGGGCGAACACCGGGGAGCTGTTTTTT
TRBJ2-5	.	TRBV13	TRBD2	CASSSGLAGPETQYF	TGTGCCAGCAGCTCGGGACTAGCGGGCCCCGAGACCCAGTACTTC
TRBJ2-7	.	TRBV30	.	CAWSSERGKQYF	TGTGCCTGGAGTTCAGAAAGGGGGAAGCAGTACTTC
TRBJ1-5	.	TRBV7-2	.	CASSGSGYQPQHF	TGTGCCAGCAGCGGCTCAGGCTATCAGCCCCAGCATTTT
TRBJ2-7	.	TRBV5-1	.	CASSLAFNEQYF	TGCGCCAGCAGCTTGGCCTTCAACGAGCAGTACTTC
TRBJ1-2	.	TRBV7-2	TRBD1	CASSPQFRPGQYGYTF	TGTGCCAGCAGCCCCCAATTCAGACCGGGACAGTATGGCTACACCTTC
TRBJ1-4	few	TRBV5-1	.	CASSSDGLNEKLFF	TGCGCCAGCAGCTCGGACGGTTTAAATGAAAAACTGTTTTTT